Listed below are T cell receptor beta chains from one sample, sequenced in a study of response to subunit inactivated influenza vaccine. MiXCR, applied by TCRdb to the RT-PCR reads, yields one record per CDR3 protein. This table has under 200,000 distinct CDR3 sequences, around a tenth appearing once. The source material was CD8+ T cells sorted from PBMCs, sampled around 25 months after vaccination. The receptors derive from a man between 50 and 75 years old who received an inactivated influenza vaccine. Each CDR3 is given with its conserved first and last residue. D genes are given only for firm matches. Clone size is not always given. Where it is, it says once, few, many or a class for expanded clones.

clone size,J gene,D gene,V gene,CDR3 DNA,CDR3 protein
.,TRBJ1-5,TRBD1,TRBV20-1,TGCAGTGCTAGAGATCTGGCAGGGGGAGGTCAGCCCCAGCATTTT,CSARDLAGGGQPQHF
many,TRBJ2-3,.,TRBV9,TGTGCCAGCAGCGTAGCAGGGGTGGGCACAGATACGCAGTATTTT,CASSVAGVGTDTQYF
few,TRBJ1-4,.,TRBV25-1,TGTGCCAACATTGATACGTCCGTCGGGGGCTTTGAAAAACTGTTTTTT,CANIDTSVGGFEKLFF
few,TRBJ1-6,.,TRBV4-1,TGCGCCAGCAGCAACCGGGACACCCTGAAACCCCTCCACTTT,CASSNRDTLKPLHF
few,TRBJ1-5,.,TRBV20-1,TGCAGTGCTAGAGAAGGGAGTGGCCAGCCCCAGCATTTT,CSAREGSGQPQHF
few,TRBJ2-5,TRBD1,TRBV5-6,TGTGCCAGCAGCTTGGCCAAGTGGACAGGGGGCTCAGAGACCCAGTACTTC,CASSLAKWTGGSETQYF
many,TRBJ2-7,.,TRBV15,TGTGCCACCAGCGGACTACCCGGCCAGACGACCTACGAGCAGTACTTC,CATSGLPGQTTYEQYF
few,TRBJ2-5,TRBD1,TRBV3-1,TGTGCCAGCAGCCAAGGGACAGGGGCAGAGACCCAGTACTTC,CASSQGTGAETQYF
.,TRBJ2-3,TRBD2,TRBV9,TGTGCCAGCAGCGTAGTGGAGGGACTAGCGTTCGCAGATACGCAGTATTTT,CASSVVEGLAFADTQYF
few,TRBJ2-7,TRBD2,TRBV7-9,TGTGCCAGCAGCTTAGGGCTAGCGGGATGGGACTACGAGCAGTACTTC,CASSLGLAGWDYEQYF
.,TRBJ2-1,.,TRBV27,TGTGCCAGCAGTTTATCTGGGGGTTTCGGTGTTAAGGAGCAGTTCTTC,CASSLSGGFGVKEQFF
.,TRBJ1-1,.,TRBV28,TGTGCCAGCAGTTTATTCGGCAGATTGAACACTGAAGCTTTCTTT,CASSLFGRLNTEAFF
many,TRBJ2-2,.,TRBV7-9,TGTGCCAGCAGCTTAGAATATGGGGGTAACACCGGGGAGCTGTTTTTT,CASSLEYGGNTGELFF
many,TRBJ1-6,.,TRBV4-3,TGCGCCAGCAGCCAAGGAACGCATAATTCACCCCTCCACTTT,CASSQGTHNSPLHF
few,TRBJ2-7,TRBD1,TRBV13,TGTGCCAGCAGCTCCAGGGGGATCTACGAGCAGTACTTC,CASSSRGIYEQYF
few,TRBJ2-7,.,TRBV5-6,TGTGCCAGCAGCTCGGGACTGACGACCTACGAGCAGTACTTC,CASSSGLTTYEQYF
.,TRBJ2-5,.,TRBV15,TGTGCCACCCAACTCCCGGCTCGGACGGGAGAGACCCAGTACTTC,CATQLPARTGETQYF
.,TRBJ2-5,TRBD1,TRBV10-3,TGTGCCATCAGTGTAGCCGGGACAGGGGACGAGACCCAGTACTTC,CAISVAGTGDETQYF
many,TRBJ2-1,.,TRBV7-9,TGTGCCAGTCAGGGGGGATCCTACAATGAGCAGTTCTTC,CASQGGSYNEQFF
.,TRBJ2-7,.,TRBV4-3,TGCGCCAGCAGCCAAGATCCGTGGGAGGTGGGGGAGCAGTACTTC,CASSQDPWEVGEQYF
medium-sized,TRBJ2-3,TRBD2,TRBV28,TGTGCCAGCAGTTTGGGGACTAGCGCCGATACGCAGTATTTT,CASSLGTSADTQYF
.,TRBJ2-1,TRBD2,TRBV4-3,TGCGCCAGCAGCCAAGACGGGGTTGGCGGGAGCTCCTACAATGAGCAGTTCTTC,CASSQDGVGGSSYNEQFF
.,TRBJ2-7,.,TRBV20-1,TGCAGTGCTACCTCCGGACAGTCCTACGAGCAGTACTTC,CSATSGQSYEQYF
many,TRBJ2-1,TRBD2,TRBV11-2,TGTGCCAGCACCCGTGCGTCGGGGGGGGCCGGTGAGCAGTTCTTC,CASTRASGGAGEQFF
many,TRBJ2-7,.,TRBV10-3,TGTGCCATCAGTGACCCTAGCGCATTCTACGAGCAGTACTTC,CAISDPSAFYEQYF
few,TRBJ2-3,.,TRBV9,TGTGCCAGCAGCGTAGAAGGAGGCCTCACAGATACGCAGTATTTT,CASSVEGGLTDTQYF
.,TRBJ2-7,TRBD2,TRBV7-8,TGTGCCAGCGCGGGGGACCGGTCGAGGTCTCAAGAGCAGTACTTC,CASAGDRSRSQEQYF
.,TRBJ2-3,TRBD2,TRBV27,TGTGCCAGCAGTATCCTAGCGGGAGGGAGCACAGATACGCAGTATTTT,CASSILAGGSTDTQYF
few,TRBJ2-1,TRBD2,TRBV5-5,TGTGCCAGCAGCCGAACTACCCTAGCGGGGGTACTCAATGAGCAGTTCTTC,CASSRTTLAGVLNEQFF
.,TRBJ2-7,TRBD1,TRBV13,TGTGCCAGCAGCCGGACCGGGACAGGGGGCCCACCTCGCTACGAGCAGTACTTC,CASSRTGTGGPPRYEQYF
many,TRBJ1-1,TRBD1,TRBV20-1,TGCAGTGCTAGAGATTACAGGGGGCGACGGAACACTGAAGCTTTCTTT,CSARDYRGRRNTEAFF
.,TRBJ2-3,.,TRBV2,TGTGCCAGCAGTGAAGGGCACAGCACAGATACGCAGTATTTT,CASSEGHSTDTQYF
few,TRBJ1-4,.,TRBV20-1,TGCAGTGCTAGAACCTTGGGAGACTCTGAAAAACTGTTTTTT,CSARTLGDSEKLFF
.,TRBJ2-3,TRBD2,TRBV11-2,TGTGCCAACAGCTTACGTTTTGCGGGAGAGGGAGATACGCAGTATTTT,CANSLRFAGEGDTQYF
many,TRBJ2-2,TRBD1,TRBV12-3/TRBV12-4,TGTGCCAGCAGTATACTACAGGGGGCCACCGGGGAGCTGTTTTTT,CASSILQGATGELFF
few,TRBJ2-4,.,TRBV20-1,TGCAGTCCCCGGGACTTATTACCAAACATTCAGTACTTC,CSPRDLLPNIQYF
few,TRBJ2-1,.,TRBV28,TGTGCCAGCAGTTTAGGCGGGCCCTTCTACAATGAGCAGTTCTTC,CASSLGGPFYNEQFF
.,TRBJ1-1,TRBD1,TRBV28,TGTGCCAGCGGGACAGGTTTGAACACTGAAGCTTTCTTT,CASGTGLNTEAFF
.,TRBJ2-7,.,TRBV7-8,TGTGCCAGCAGCTTATCCGAAGTTTGGTACGAGCAGTACTTC,CASSLSEVWYEQYF
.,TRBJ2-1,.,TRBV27,TGTGCCAGCAGCCCGAGTCTCGGGTCTGATGAGCAGTTCTTC,CASSPSLGSDEQFF